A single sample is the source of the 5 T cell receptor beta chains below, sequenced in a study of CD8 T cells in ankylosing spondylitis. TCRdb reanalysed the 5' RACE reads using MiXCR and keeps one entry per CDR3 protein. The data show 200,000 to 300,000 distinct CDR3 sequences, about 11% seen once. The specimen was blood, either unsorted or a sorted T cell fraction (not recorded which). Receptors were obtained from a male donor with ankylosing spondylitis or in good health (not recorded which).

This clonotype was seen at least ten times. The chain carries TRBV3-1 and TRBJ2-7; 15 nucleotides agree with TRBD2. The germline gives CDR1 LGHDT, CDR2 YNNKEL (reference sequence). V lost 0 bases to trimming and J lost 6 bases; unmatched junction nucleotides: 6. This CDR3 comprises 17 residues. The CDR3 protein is CASSQEGLAGGRAEQYF. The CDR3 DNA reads TGTGCCAGCAGCCAAGAAGGACTAGCGGGGGGGCGTGCCGAGCAGTACTTC.

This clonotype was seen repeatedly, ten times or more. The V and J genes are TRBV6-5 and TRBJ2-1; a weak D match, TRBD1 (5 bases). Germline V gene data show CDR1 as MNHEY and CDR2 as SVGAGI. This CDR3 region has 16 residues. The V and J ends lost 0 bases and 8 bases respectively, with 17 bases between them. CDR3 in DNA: TGTGCCAGCAGTTACTCAGGGGCTGAAGGGTCCGATGAGCAGTTCTTC. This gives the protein CASSYSGAEGSDEQFF.

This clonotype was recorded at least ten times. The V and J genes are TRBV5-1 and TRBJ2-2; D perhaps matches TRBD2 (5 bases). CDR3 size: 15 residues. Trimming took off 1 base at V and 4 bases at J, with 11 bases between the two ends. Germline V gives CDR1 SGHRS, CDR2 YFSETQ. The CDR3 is CASSLNEGLTGELFF. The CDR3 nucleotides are TGCGCCAGCAGCTTGAACGAGGGCCTCACCGGGGAGCTGTTTTTT.

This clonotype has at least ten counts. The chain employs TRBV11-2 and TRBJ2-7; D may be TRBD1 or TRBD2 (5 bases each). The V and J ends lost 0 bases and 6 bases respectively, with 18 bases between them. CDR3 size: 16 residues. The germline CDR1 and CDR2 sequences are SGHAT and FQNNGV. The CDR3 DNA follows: TGTGCCAGCAGCTTAGAAGTAGGGAGCTCGGGGCTCGAGCAGTACTTC. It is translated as CASSLEVGSSGLEQYF.

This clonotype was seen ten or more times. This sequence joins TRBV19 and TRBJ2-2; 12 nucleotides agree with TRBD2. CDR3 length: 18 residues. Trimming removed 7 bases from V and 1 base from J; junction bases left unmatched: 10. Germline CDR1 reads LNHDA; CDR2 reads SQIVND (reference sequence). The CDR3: CASTGRTSGTRNTGELFF. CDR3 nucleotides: TGTGCCAGTACTGGTAGGACTAGCGGGACTAGGAACACCGGGGAGCTGTTTTTT. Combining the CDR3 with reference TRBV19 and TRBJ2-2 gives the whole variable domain DGGITQSPKYLFRKEGQNVTLSCEQNLNHDAMYWYRQDPGQGLRLIYYSQIVNDFQKGDIAEGYSVSREKKESFPLTVTSAQKNPTAFYLCASTGRTSGTRNTGELFFGEGSRLTVL.